This paragraph covers one T cell receptor (beta chain) sequence. The data are from a study of human T cells and chemical hapten exposure. Whole-study context: The patch tests put 0.01% DPC on the skin of the upper back and were read 6 days later.

V was pared by 5 bases and J by 2 bases, with 16 bases between. CDR1 and CDR2 from the germline V gene are SEHNR and FQNEAQ (reference sequence). This CDR3 has 16 residues. Time point meaning: pre-sensitization, week 0. Treatment of the sample: therapeutic diphenylcyclopropenone sensitization with weekly scalp DPC. For the library, individual cDNA molecules each received unique molecular identifiers. Via MiXCR, TCRdb re-called the RACE reads, giving one row per CDR3 protein. The sample holds 80,000 to 95,000 distinct CDR3 sequences, roughly 8.8% seen once. The chain is built from TRBV7-9 and TRBJ2-4; tentatively, D is TRBD2 (5 bases). The sequencing used whole blood, collected in connection with sensitization to the hapten diphenylcyclopropenone (DPC). The source of this sequence is a middle-aged woman with alopecia areata. Some clones in this sample may be carry-over from other donors' samples. The CDR3 loop reads CASSQTGVGSKNIQYF. DNA for the CDR3: TGTGCCAGCAGCCAGACCGGGGTTGGCTCCAAAAACATTCAGTACTTC.